A selection of T cell receptor beta chains follows, all from one sample in a study of regulatory T cells in long-lasting Graves disease. TCRdb ran MiXCR on the multiplex PCR reads and lists one entry per CDR3 protein. The sample lists 550,000 to 700,000 distinct CDR3 sequences, roughly a sixth occurring once. This same sample was also taken into another study, of T cells in Graves' hyperthyroidism and ophthalmopathy.

The sequences come from peripheral blood mononuclear cells (PBMCs), collected at new diagnosis, from a patient treated with antithyroid drugs. The receptors were gathered from a man between 18 and 35 years old with Graves disease. Each CDR3 is given without its conserved first and last residue.

j_call v_call cdr3_aa
TRBJ1-1 TRBV6-4 ASIYPAGKNTEAF
TRBJ1-5 TRBV6-1 ASRQGPNQPQH
TRBJ1-3 TRBV20-1 SARDWKGGSGNTIY
TRBJ2-2 TRBV30 AWRPNTGELF
TRBJ1-5 TRBV30 AWSAGRPSRGYQPQH
TRBJ1-5 TRBV20-1 SALKQGQPQH
TRBJ2-7 TRBV28 ASSLNDEQY
TRBJ2-5 TRBV29-1 GVRVGEETQY
TRBJ1-3 TRBV28 ASAKGGLTGNTIY
TRBJ2-1 TRBV10-2 ASSRTSGRKYRENEQF
TRBJ2-7 TRBV20-1 SARASGSDFGYEQY
TRBJ1-4 TRBV5-1 ASSAPGQVEKLF
TRBJ2-1 TRBV6-2/TRBV6-3 ASSYLEGGVV
TRBJ1-6 TRBV12-3/TRBV12-4 ASRLGANGPLH
TRBJ2-3 TRBV5-1 ASSLNLQADTQY